The 26 T cell receptor beta chains listed next were all sequenced from one sample in a study of OX40 agonist ivuxolimab in advanced cancers. Produced via immunoSEQ multiplex PCR; TCRdb's table is partial and in-frame only. The sample has about 66,000 clones, 70% to 90% seen once. This specimen consisted of CD4+ or CD8+ T cells sorted from blood, obtained in a trial of the OX40 agonist ivuxolimab. The receptors stem from an adult with an advanced solid tumor such as melanoma, head and neck, liver or kidney cancer.

The chain combines TRBV11-1 with TRBJ2-2; D is uncertain. Germline V gene lookup returns CDR1 SGHAT and CDR2 FQDESV (reference sequence). Trimming removed 3 bases from V and 2 bases from J, with 4 bases in between. The CDR3 contains 13 residues. CDR3 in DNA: TGTGCCAGCAGCTTTGTTAACACCGGGGAGCTGTTTTTT. Its protein is CASSFVNTGELFF.

The chain uses TRBV6-5 and TRBJ1-2; D is unclear. Trimming took 2 bases from V and 1 from J, leaving 14 bases between them. This CDR3 region has 16 residues. Germline loops: CDR1 MNHEY, CDR2 SVGAGI. CDR3 protein: CASSYPMGVGNYGYTF. CDR3 coding DNA: TGTGCCAGCAGTTACCCCATGGGAGTTGGTAACTATGGCTACACCTTC.

The chain is built from TRBV4-1 and TRBJ2-6, with D perhaps matching TRBD1 (6 bases). Between the trimmed V and J ends, which lost 2 bases and 5 bases, there was a span of 13 bases. The CDR3 loop spans 16 amino acids. From germline, CDR1 is MGHRA and CDR2 YSYEKL. The CDR3 DNA reads TGCGCCAGCAGCCAATTTCAGGGGATCTGGGCCAACGTCCTGACTTTC. Amino acids: CASSQFQGIWANVLTF.

This chain connects TRBV29-1 to TRBJ1-2, with TRBD1 as a possible D gene (5 bases). The CDR3 runs to 12 residues. V was shortened by 4 bases and J by 4 bases, with 10 bases between the two germline ends. From germline, CDR1 is SQVTM and CDR2 ANQGSEA. CDR3 protein: CSVGGEAYGYTF. The CDR3 bases are TGCAGCGTTGGAGGGGAGGCCTATGGCTACACCTTC.

The chain carries TRBV12-5 and TRBJ1-1, with D tentatively TRBD1 (6 bases). V gave up 9 bases and J gave up 2 bases, with 19 bases separating them. The germline V gene has CDR1 LGHNT and CDR2 FRNRAP. The CDR3 has 15 residues. Here the CDR3 reads CASRAAGAGNTEAFF. The CDR3 DNA follows: TGTGCTAGCCGAGCCGCAGGGGCTGGAAACACTGAAGCTTTCTTT.

The gene calls are TRBV19 and TRBJ2-2; a possible D gene is TRBD1 (5 bases). The CDR3 length is 16 residues. Germline assignment: CDR1 LNHDA and CDR2 SQIVND (reference sequence). Deletions cut 4 bases from V and 0 bases from J, with 12 bases between. In DNA form, the CDR3 reads TGTGCCAGTAGTACCCGACAGCGAGCGAACACCGGGGAGCTGTTTTTT. It codes for CASSTRQRANTGELFF. The entire variable domain, with the rest obtained from reference TRBV19 and TRBJ2-2, is as follows: DGGITQSPKYLFRKEGQNVTLSCEQNLNHDAMYWYRQDPGQGLRLIYYSQIVNDFQKGDIAEGYSVSREKKESFPLTVTSAQKNPTAFYLCASSTRQRANTGELFFGEGSRLTVL.

This CDR3 is CASSLVGSYNSPLHF. CDR3 nucleotide sequence: TGCGCCAGCAGCCTAGTTGGCTCCTATAATTCACCCCTCCACTTT. The chain recombines TRBV4-1 with TRBJ1-6; the D is unclear. Trimming pared 4 bases from V and 0 bases from J, leaving 7 bases between. CDR1 is MGHRA and CDR2 is YSYEKL in the germline V gene. The CDR3 covers 15 residues.

V and J are TRBV19 and TRBJ1-5; 7 bases are a match to TRBD1. The V segment lost 4 bases and the J segment 4 bases; nucleotides outside the gene matches: 4. CDR1 is LNHDA and CDR2 is SQIVND in the germline V gene (reference sequence). The CDR3 loop spans 14 amino acids. The CDR3 here is CASSTGGSNQPQHF. The CDR3 nucleotides are TGTGCCAGTAGTACAGGGGGGTCGAATCAGCCCCAGCATTTT.

On this clone: The same CDR3 arises from other DNA sequences in this sample as well. The rearrangement links TRBV5-1 to TRBJ1-1; a weak D match, TRBD1 (6 bases). The V and J ends lost 1 base and 4 bases respectively, with 8 bases between them. Germline CDR1 is SGHRS and CDR2 is YFSETQ. There are 13 residues in the CDR3. The CDR3 DNA follows: TGCGCCAGCAGCTTGACAGGGAGCACTGAAGCTTTCTTT. Amino acids: CASSLTGSTEAFF.

The rearrangement links TRBV11-3 to TRBJ1-1; D is perhaps TRBD1 (6 bases). Germline V CDR1 and CDR2: SGHNT, YENEEA. V lost 1 base and J 4 bases, leaving 16 bases between the germline ends. The CDR3 is 16 residues long. CDR3 coding DNA: TGTGCCAGCAGCTTAGGGAGAGGGGGTTGGGGCACTGAAGCTTTCTTT. This sequence encodes CASSLGRGGWGTEAFF.

This chain connects TRBV5-4 to TRBJ2-1; 7 bases line up with TRBD1. CDR1 and CDR2 from the germline V gene are SGHNT and YYREEE (reference sequence). V trimming: 10 bases; J trimming: 0 bases; junction bases outside the gene matches: 4. The CDR3 consists of 13 residues. CDR3 sequence: CAATGLSYNEQFF. The CDR3 DNA is TGTGCCGCGACAGGGCTCTCCTACAATGAGCAGTTCTTC. The variable domain in full, with the rest retrieved from reference TRBV5-4 and TRBJ2-1, is ETGVTQSPTHLIKTRGQQVTLRCSSQSGHNTVSWYQQALGQGPQFIFQYYREEENGRGNFPPRFSGLQFPNYSSELNVNALELDDSALYLCAATGLSYNEQFFGPGTRLTVL.

The chain couples TRBV6-5 to TRBJ2-7, with TRBD2 as a possible D gene (6 bases). V lost 4 bases and J 6 bases, leaving 7 bases between the germline ends. Looked up from germline, CDR1 is MNHEY and CDR2 is SVGAGI. CDR3 length: 11 amino acids. The CDR3 nucleotides are TGTGCCAGCAGTTCCGGGAGCGAGCAGTACTTC. Translated: CASSSGSEQYF.

V and J are TRBV11-3 and TRBJ2-7; the match to TRBD1 covers 7 bases. The germline CDR1 and CDR2 sequences are SGHNT and YENEEA. Trimming cost V 5 bases and J 5 bases; bases outside gene matches: 9. The CDR3 is made up of 14 amino acids. The CDR3 region is CASSRGLHQDEQYF. CDR3 nucleotide sequence: TGTGCCAGCAGCAGGGGGCTCCACCAGGACGAGCAGTACTTC. Based on the CDR3 plus reference TRBV11-3 and TRBJ2-7, the full variable domain is EAGVVQSPRYKIIEKKQPVAFWCNPISGHNTLYWYLQNLGQGPELLIRYENEEAVDDSQLPKDRFSAERLKGVDSTLKIQPAELGDSAVYLCASSRGLHQDEQYFGPGTRLTVT.

The chain couples TRBV14 to TRBJ1-5; 7 positions match TRBD1. V was clipped by 4 bases and J by 2 bases; unmatched bases: 5. Germline V gene lookup returns CDR1 SGHDN and CDR2 FVKESK. The CDR3 contains 15 residues. This CDR3 is CASSRQGLGNQPQHF. CDR3 DNA sequence: TGTGCCAGCAGCCGACAGGGACTCGGCAATCAGCCCCAGCATTTT. Combining the CDR3 with reference TRBV14 and TRBJ1-5 gives the whole variable domain EAGVTQFPSHSVIEKGQTVTLRCDPISGHDNLYWYRRVMGKEIKFLLHFVKESKQDESGMPNNRFLAERTGGTYSTLKVQPAELEDSGVYFCASSRQGLGNQPQHFGDGTRLSIL.

V usage is TRBV18 and J usage is TRBJ2-5, with D unclear. Trimming shortened V by 1 base and J by 5 bases, and 5 bases separated the two germline ends. The CDR3 runs 12 residues. Germline assignment: CDR1 KGHSH and CDR2 LQKENI. The CDR3 DNA reads TGTGCCAGCTCACCACGTTCCGAGACCCAGTACTTC. Its translation: CASSPRSETQYF.

The V and J genes are TRBV2 and TRBJ1-6; D is perhaps TRBD1 (5 bases). V lost 6 bases and J 15 bases, leaving 15 bases between the germline ends. Germline-derived CDR1 and CDR2 are SNHLY and FYNNEI. The CDR3 totals 12 residues. The CDR3 DNA follows: TGTGCCAGCAGCGGGGGACCGCCGATCCTCCACTTT. Encoded protein: CASSGGPPILHF.

The CDR3 here is CASSLPGSETQYF. The CDR3 nucleotides read TGTGCCAGCAGCTTGCCTGGGTCGGAGACCCAGTACTTC. The chain is built from TRBV5-4 and TRBJ2-5; D unresolved. The V and J ends lost 1 base and 5 bases respectively, with 9 bases between them. The CDR3 totals 13 residues. The germline gives CDR1 SGHNT, CDR2 YYREEE (reference sequence).

V gene TRBV5-1 combines with J gene TRBJ1-4; no clear D. The V and J ends lost 7 bases and 5 bases respectively, with 12 bases between them. The CDR3 spans 13 residues. Germline values: CDR1 SGHRS, CDR2 YFSETQ. In DNA, the CDR3 is TGCGCCAGCCGTTATGACGGAAATGAAAAACTGTTTTTT. Translation: CASRYDGNEKLFF.

This clone was seen just once. The V call is TRBV7-2, the J call TRBJ2-5; 8 nucleotides agree with TRBD2. CDR1 is SGHTA, CDR2 FQGNSA, per germline. V trimming: 5 bases; J trimming: 10 bases; junction bases outside the gene matches: 15. This CDR3 has 15 residues. In DNA, the CDR3 is TGTGCCAGCAGCGCCGGGACGCTCCTCGGGGGGGGCCAGTACTTC. It yields the protein CASSAGTLLGGGQYF.

The chain employs TRBV6-5 and TRBJ2-5; perhaps TRBD1 as D (6 bases). The CDR3 has 15 residues. V was shortened by 1 base and J by 3 bases, with 12 bases between the two germline ends. Germline V gene data show CDR1 as MNHEY and CDR2 as SVGAGI. This CDR3 reads CASSYWRTAKETQYF. CDR3 DNA sequence: TGTGCCAGCAGTTACTGGAGGACAGCTAAAGAGACCCAGTACTTC.

The table lists this clone with a few counts. The chain couples TRBV7-8 to TRBJ2-7; no definite D call. Trimming took off 2 bases at V and 1 base at J, with 6 bases between the two ends. This CDR3 contains 13 residues. Looked up from germline, CDR1 is SGHVS and CDR2 is FQNEAQ. CDR3 loop: CASSLSASYEQYF. The CDR3 DNA reads TGTGCCAGCAGCTTATCCGCTTCCTACGAGCAGTACTTC.

The chain is built from TRBV29-1 and TRBJ1-2, with a possible D match to TRBD1 (5 bases). Germline V gives CDR1 SQVTM, CDR2 ANQGSEA. V lost 2 bases and J lost 4, with 20 bases in between. This CDR3 has 16 residues. For the CDR3, the DNA is TGCAGCGTTGAAAGTATGAGGGCCAGGGACCGCTATGGCTACACCTTC. This codes for CSVESMRARDRYGYTF.

In this sample, this clone turned up once. This rearrangement joins TRBV28 to TRBJ2-7, with TRBD1 as a possible D gene (5 bases). Germline V gene data show CDR1 as MDHEN and CDR2 as SYDVKM. The CDR3 length is 14 residues. Trimming left V 5 bases short and J 8 bases short, with 19 bases between. The CDR3 sequence: CASSPAGLLEKQYF. The CDR3 bases are TGTGCCAGCAGTCCCGCAGGGCTTCTAGAGAAGCAGTACTTC.

V is TRBV18 and J is TRBJ2-2; D gene uncertain. Trimming took off 0 bases at V and 4 bases at J, with 6 bases between the two ends. The length of the CDR3 is 14 residues. The germline V gene has CDR1 KGHSH and CDR2 LQKENI. Written as DNA, the CDR3 is TGTGCCAGCTCACCACCGGCAGCCACCGGGGAGCTGTTTTTT. It specifies CASSPPAATGELFF.

The rearrangement joins TRBV6-1 to TRBJ1-2; 8 nucleotides align to TRBD1. The CDR3 is 15 residues long. The germline gives CDR1 MNHNS, CDR2 SASEGT. Trimming took 4 bases from V and 4 from J; bases not matched to a gene: 8. The CDR3 reads CASSVFQGAGYGYTF. The CDR3 DNA sequence: TGTGCCAGCAGTGTTTTCCAGGGGGCAGGCTATGGCTACACCTTC.

V is TRBV7-2 and J is TRBJ1-2; perhaps TRBD1 as D (6 bases). This CDR3 is built from 16 residues. V shed 1 base and J shed 4 bases, with 16 bases lying between them. Germline V lookup: CDR1 SGHTA, CDR2 FQGNSA. The CDR3 protein is CASSLGGQGSGYGYTF. The CDR3 DNA sequence: TGTGCCAGCAGCTTAGGAGGCCAGGGGTCCGGCTATGGCTACACCTTC.